One and the same sample provided the 4 T cell receptor beta chains below, sequenced in a study of siplizumab effects on memory and regulatory T cells. TCRdb's copy holds only in-frame clones and misses some; the assay was immunoSEQ multiplex PCR. The profile covers some 100,000 clones, with over 90% appearing a single time and about 1.2% taken by the ten largest. Sequencing was carried out using non-Treg CD4+ T cells sorted from blood. Receptors originate from a human donor in good health.

V usage is TRBV19 and J usage is TRBJ2-1; 7 bases are a match to TRBD1. Germline CDR1 LNHDA, CDR2 SQIVND (reference sequence). The V segment lost 5 bases and the J segment 2 bases; nucleotides outside the gene matches: 9. This CDR3 contains 16 residues. The DNA for the CDR3 is TGTGCCAGTAGTCCAACCAGGGGGACAGCCTACAATGAGCAGTTCTTC. This codes for CASSPTRGTAYNEQFF.

This clone was seen just once. The chain recombines TRBV28 with TRBJ2-7; the D is unclear. Germline assignment: CDR1 MDHEN and CDR2 SYDVKM. The V end was cut by 3 bases, the J end by 8 bases, with 8 bases between. The CDR3 spans 11 residues. CDR3 DNA sequence: TGTGCCAGCAGTTTGCCCCCCCAGCAGTACTTC. Protein product: CASSLPPQQYF.

J is TRBJ1-1 and V is TRBV11-2; the D gene is possibly TRBD1 (5 bases). Trimming pared 1 base from V and 8 bases from J, leaving 17 bases between. The CDR3 runs 15 residues. Germline V gives CDR1 SGHAT, CDR2 FQNNGV. CDR3 in DNA: TGTGCCAGCAGCTTAGCTTTGGGACGGGTCCAAGAAGCTTTCTTT. Translated: CASSLALGRVQEAFF.

The V gene is TRBV19, the J gene TRBJ2-1; D gene unclear. The V gene lost 3 bases and the J gene lost 0 bases, with 6 bases spanning the gap. In germline, CDR1 is LNHDA, CDR2 SQIVND (reference sequence). The CDR3 is 14 residues long. CDR3 nucleotide sequence: TGTGCCAGTAGTATGGGATTCTCCTACAATGAGCAGTTCTTC. It encodes CASSMGFSYNEQFF.